The 29 T cell receptor beta chains given below trace back to one sample, sequenced in a study of shared clonotypes between healthy human individuals. Assay used: immunoSEQ multiplex PCR; TCRdb lists only in-frame clones, some missing. The sample holds over a million clones; about 96% are singletons and the top ten take 1% to 1.5%. The sequenced material came from naive CD4+ T cells sorted from blood. Subset in this sample: CD45RA+ positively selected. The receptors derive from a man between 25 and 39 years old in good health.

This clone was observed a handful of times. The V gene is TRBV7-9, the J gene TRBJ1-4; a weak D match, TRBD1 (5 bases). Trimming pared 3 bases from V and 8 bases from J, leaving 7 bases between. The CDR3 sequence is 12 residues long. Germline CDR1 reads SEHNR; CDR2 reads FQNEAQ (reference sequence). The CDR3 nucleotides are TGTGCCAGCAGCTTCACAGGAGAAAAACTGTTTTTT. Translated, it gives CASSFTGEKLFF.

In the case of this clone: Other nucleotide sequences in the sample specify the same CDR3. The chain combines TRBV5-1 with TRBJ2-5; unclear D gene. Trimming took off 3 bases at V and 2 bases at J, with 11 bases between the two ends. Germline-derived CDR1 and CDR2 are SGHRS and YFSETQ. The CDR3 totals 14 residues. This CDR3 reads CASSSPRGQETQYF. CDR3 nucleotides: TGCGCCAGCAGCTCCCCCCGTGGGCAAGAGACCCAGTACTTC.

The chain couples TRBV19 to TRBJ1-5; no clear D gene. Germline V gene data show CDR1 as LNHDA and CDR2 as SQIVND (reference sequence). The CDR3 is made up of 14 amino acids. The V and J ends lost 5 bases and 4 bases respectively, with 12 bases between them. The DNA for the CDR3 is TGTGCCAGTAGTTCCCTGGCTGATAATCAGCCCCAGCATTTT. Its translation is CASSSLADNQPQHF.

The rearrangement links TRBV6-5 to TRBJ2-7; D unresolved. This CDR3 has 15 amino acids. Germline V CDR1 and CDR2: MNHEY, SVGAGI. The V and J ends lost 5 bases and 3 bases respectively, with 17 bases between them. Here the CDR3 DNA reads TGTGCCAGCAGTCTAACGAATAACGAACACTACGAGCAGTACTTC. Amino acid sequence: CASSLTNNEHYEQYF.

The chain links TRBV4-1 to TRBJ2-3, with TRBD2 identical over 7 bases. Trimming removed 4 bases from V and 0 bases from J; junction bases left unmatched: 7. The CDR3 runs to 16 residues. The germline V gene encodes CDR1 MGHRA and CDR2 YSYEKL. CDR3 region: CASSRLRAGSTDTQYF. As DNA, the CDR3 is TGCGCCAGCAGCCGTTTGAGAGCGGGAAGCACAGATACGCAGTATTTT.

The V gene is TRBV27, the J gene TRBJ2-2; D is perhaps TRBD1 (5 bases). This CDR3 contains 15 residues. CDR1 is MNHEY and CDR2 is SMNVEV in the germline V gene (reference sequence). Trimming stripped 7 bases from V and 4 bases from J, with 16 bases between. CDR3 residues: CASTPQGLSTGELFF. The CDR3 nucleotides are TGTGCCAGCACCCCTCAGGGTTTAAGCACCGGGGAGCTGTTTTTT.

The chain carries TRBV28 and TRBJ2-6; TRBD1 matches 10 bases. The CDR3 sequence is 17 residues long. Germline values: CDR1 MDHEN, CDR2 SYDVKM. V lost 4 bases and J lost 2; bases outside the gene matches: 5. The CDR3 nucleotides are TGTGCCAGCAGTTGGGACAGGGGTAATCCTGGGGCCAACGTCCTGACTTTC. This translates into CASSWDRGNPGANVLTF.

The V and J genes are TRBV29-1 and TRBJ2-1; D is perhaps TRBD2 (6 bases). Germline CDR1 reads SQVTM; CDR2 reads ANQGSEA. This CDR3 spans 15 amino acids. The V and J ends lost 6 bases and 0 bases respectively, with 15 bases between them. CDR3 in DNA: TGCAGCGTCTCCGGACGGGGGAGCTCCTACAATGAGCAGTTCTTC. Translating it yields CSVSGRGSSYNEQFF.

This rearrangement joins TRBV19 to TRBJ1-1, with D hard to call. Germline V CDR1 and CDR2: LNHDA, SQIVND (reference sequence). The CDR3 has 15 residues. V was cut by 4 bases and J by 0 bases, with 12 bases left in between. This CDR3 reads CASSSAGRLNTEAFF. As DNA, the CDR3 is TGTGCCAGTAGTAGCGCCGGGAGACTGAACACTGAAGCTTTCTTT.

This clone was observed once. The chain links TRBV4-2 to TRBJ2-7; D tentatively reads TRBD1 or TRBD2 (5 bases each). V lost 1 base to trimming and J lost 7 bases, with 11 bases between them. This CDR3 has 13 residues. The germline V gene encodes CDR1 LGHNA and CDR2 YNFKEQ. This CDR3 reads CASSQVGAREQYF. In DNA form, the CDR3 reads TGTGCCAGCAGCCAAGTCGGGGCTCGGGAGCAGTACTTC.

The chain joins TRBV6-1 to TRBJ1-1; no firm D call. The CDR3 runs to 15 residues. CDR1 is MNHNS and CDR2 is SASEGT in the germline V gene. Trimming removed 1 base from V and 0 bases from J, with 9 bases in between. The CDR3 loop is CASSEGAAMNTEAFF. The CDR3 DNA reads TGTGCCAGCAGTGAAGGGGCGGCCATGAACACTGAAGCTTTCTTT.

The chain couples TRBV5-5 to TRBJ2-7; D might be TRBD1 (5 bases). Germline V gives CDR1 SGHKS, CDR2 YYEKEE (reference sequence). CDR3 length equals 11 residues. V lost 3 bases, J lost 9 bases, and 10 bases lay in between. The chain's CDR3 is CASSSLRGQYF. CDR3 DNA: TGTGCCAGCAGCTCTCTAAGGGGGCAGTACTTC.

This chain uses TRBV18 with TRBJ1-3; D remains unclear. The CDR3 consists of 17 residues. The germline V gene has CDR1 KGHSH and CDR2 LQKENI. Trimming removed 3 bases from V and 4 bases from J, with 19 bases in between. The CDR3 here is CASSPLARIGIGNTIYF. The CDR3 DNA is TGTGCCAGCTCACCCCTTGCTAGAATAGGCATCGGAAACACCATATATTTT.

This chain uses TRBV5-4 with TRBJ2-2; 10 bases align to TRBD2. The CDR3 is made up of 15 amino acids. Germline loops: CDR1 SGHNT, CDR2 YYREEE (reference sequence). The V segment lost 4 bases and the J segment 5 bases; nucleotides outside the gene matches: 5. The CDR3 reads CASSTSGRGTGELFF. The CDR3 DNA is TGTGCCAGCAGCACCAGCGGGAGGGGGACCGGGGAGCTGTTTTTT.

The J gene is TRBJ1-1, the V gene TRBV19, with D possibly TRBD1 on 5 matching bases. The V end was cut by 0 bases, the J end by 7 bases, with 15 bases between. CDR3 length: 15 residues. The germline gives CDR1 LNHDA, CDR2 SQIVND (reference sequence). This chain's CDR3 is CASSIEAGGTGEAFF. As DNA, the CDR3 is TGTGCCAGTAGTATAGAGGCCGGGGGAACGGGTGAAGCTTTCTTT.

The chain recombines TRBV11-1 with TRBJ1-2, with D maybe TRBD1 (5 bases). Per germline, CDR1 SGHAT and CDR2 FQDESV (reference sequence). The CDR3 extends over 15 amino acids. The germline V and J ends were trimmed by 1 base and 0 bases, with 9 bases remaining between them. Here the CDR3 reads CASSLGGEANYGYTF. CDR3 in DNA: TGTGCCAGCAGCTTAGGGGGCGAAGCTAACTATGGCTACACCTTC.

The V gene is TRBV5-8, the J gene TRBJ1-5; D is unclear. Per germline, CDR1 SGHTS and CDR2 YDEGEE. V lost 1 base to trimming and J lost 2 bases, with 22 bases between them. This CDR3 is 19 amino acids long. The CDR3 DNA follows: TGTGCCAGCAGCTTGTATGTAGGGTCCGGTTTGTTGGGCAATCAGCCCCAGCATTTT. This translates into CASSLYVGSGLLGNQPQHF.

This rearrangement joins TRBV7-9 to TRBJ1-1, with 10 nucleotides matching TRBD1. The CDR3 loop spans 15 amino acids. The V and J ends lost 10 bases and 5 bases, in that order; junction bases with no gene match: 13. Germline V CDR1 and CDR2: SEHNR, FQNEAQ (reference sequence). CDR3 region: CATGRGTGVGTEAFF. As DNA, the CDR3 is TGTGCCACCGGCCGGGGGACAGGGGTTGGGACTGAAGCTTTCTTT.

This clone has a single count. This chain uses TRBV28 with TRBJ2-3; D perhaps matches TRBD1 (6 bases). The ends were cut back, 6 bases at V and 5 bases at J, with 18 bases in the middle. This CDR3 has 15 residues. The germline V gene has CDR1 MDHEN and CDR2 SYDVKM. In nucleotides, the CDR3 is TGTGCCAGCAGCCTCCCCAGGGGAGTGGGAGATACGCAGTATTTT. It is translated as CASSLPRGVGDTQYF.

The V call is TRBV6-5, the J call TRBJ1-1; D may be TRBD1 (6 bases). V lost 8 bases, J lost 4 bases, and 17 bases lay in between. The CDR3 sequence is 14 residues long. Germline V gives CDR1 MNHEY, CDR2 SVGAGI. The CDR3 loop reads CASAPRGRGTEAFF. The CDR3 DNA is TGTGCCAGCGCCCCCAGGGGAAGGGGCACTGAAGCTTTCTTT.

The chain combines TRBV9 with TRBJ2-2; D is undetermined. Trimming shortened V by 1 base and J by 0 bases, and 7 bases separated the two germline ends. Germline CDR1 SGDLS, CDR2 YYNGEE. The CDR3 extends over 15 amino acids. CDR3 in DNA: TGTGCCAGCAGCGTATCCCAGGCGAACACCGGGGAGCTGTTTTTT. Its protein is CASSVSQANTGELFF.

This clone has just one count. V is TRBV29-1 and J is TRBJ2-7; 9 bases line up with TRBD2. CDR1 SQVTM and CDR2 ANQGSEA come from the germline V gene. This CDR3 is 13 amino acids long. V lost 4 bases to trimming and J lost 4 bases; unmatched junction nucleotides: 5. The CDR3 here is CSVVSSGIYEQYF. CDR3 DNA: TGCAGCGTTGTATCTAGCGGGATTTACGAGCAGTACTTC.

This chain connects TRBV14 to TRBJ2-7; 12 nucleotides agree with TRBD2. The CDR3 consists of 16 residues. Trimming at V came to 1 base and at J to 2 bases, leaving 3 bases not matched to a gene. The germline CDR1 and CDR2 sequences are SGHDN and FVKESK. CDR3 DNA sequence: TGTGCCAGCAGCCAAGTCCCTAGCGGGAGGGCCTACGAGCAGTACTTC. Translated, it gives CASSQVPSGRAYEQYF.

This clone occurred once. The rearrangement links TRBV7-8 to TRBJ2-7; 13 bases agree with TRBD2. Trimming at V came to 5 bases and at J to 5 bases, leaving 6 bases not matched to a gene. Germline-derived CDR1 and CDR2 are SGHVS and FQNEAQ. The CDR3 is made up of 15 amino acids. CDR3: CASSAGLAGAHEQYF. CDR3 in DNA: TGTGCCAGCAGCGCAGGACTAGCGGGAGCCCACGAGCAGTACTTC.

V gene TRBV29-1 combines with J gene TRBJ1-1, with a tentative D call TRBD1 (6 bases). From germline, CDR1 is SQVTM and CDR2 ANQGSEA. CDR3 length equals 16 residues. Trimming left V 5 bases short and J 5 bases short, with 24 bases between. The CDR3 sequence: CSVQHSLATRGTEAFF. CDR3 nucleotide sequence: TGCAGCGTTCAACACAGCCTAGCCACGAGGGGGACTGAAGCTTTCTTT.

The chain carries TRBV5-4 and TRBJ2-7; 7 bases agree with TRBD2. The ends lost 5 bases at V and 5 bases at J; junction bases unmatched: 10. CDR1 and CDR2 (germline): SGHNT, YYREEE (reference sequence). The CDR3 is 14 amino acids. The CDR3 region is CASRAAGKPHEQYF. CDR3 DNA: TGTGCCAGCAGGGCAGCGGGGAAACCCCACGAGCAGTACTTC.

The chain links TRBV29-1 to TRBJ2-3; D might be TRBD1 or TRBD2, each matching 5 bases. Trimming stripped 6 bases from V and 7 bases from J, with 14 bases between. The CDR3 extends over 12 amino acids. Germline values: CDR1 SQVTM, CDR2 ANQGSEA. DNA for the CDR3: TGCAGCGTGGGGCAGCCGGGGTATACGCAGTATTTT. Its translation: CSVGQPGYTQYF.

The chain joins TRBV29-1 to TRBJ2-7, with TRBD1 matching 7 bases. Germline CDR1 is SQVTM and CDR2 is ANQGSEA. The CDR3 has 13 amino acids. V dropped 4 bases and J dropped 3; count of bases not matched to a gene: 6. The DNA of the CDR3 is TGCAGCGTTGCAAGGACAGGCCTCTACGAGCAGTACTTC. Protein: CSVARTGLYEQYF.

The chain combines TRBV5-5 with TRBJ2-5; 7 bases line up with TRBD1. The CDR3 covers 16 residues. Germline V lookup: CDR1 SGHKS, CDR2 YYEKEE (reference sequence). V lost 0 bases, J lost 2 bases, and 7 bases stayed unmatched. DNA of the CDR3: TGTGCCAGCAGCTTGGCCAGGGGGACCCTTCAAGAGACCCAGTACTTC. Its translation is CASSLARGTLQETQYF.